What follows are 25 T cell receptor beta chains derived from one specimen sequenced in a study of T cell responses to AZD1222 COVID-19 vaccine. Sequencing used immunoSEQ multiplex PCR; TCRdb keeps in-frame clones, though not all of them. The table lists tens of thousands of clones, roughly nine tenths of them singletons. This specimen consisted of peripheral blood, obtained 28 days after the second AZD1222 dose. Receptors originate from an adult who received the AZD1222 COVID-19 vaccine.

The rearrangement links TRBV29-1 to TRBJ2-3, with D uncertain. This CDR3 comprises 13 residues. V was pared by 8 bases and J by 1 base, with 13 bases between. Per the germline V gene, CDR1 is SQVTM and CDR2 is ANQGSEA. The CDR3 sequence is CSLEFQGTDTQYF. DNA of the CDR3: TGCAGCCTGGAGTTCCAGGGCACAGATACGCAGTATTTT.

The chain uses TRBV30 and TRBJ1-1, with a possible D match to TRBD1 (6 bases). V lost 2 bases to trimming and J lost 4 bases, with 17 bases between them. This CDR3 is 15 amino acids long. Per germline, CDR1 GTSNPN and CDR2 SVGIG (reference sequence). The CDR3 DNA reads as TGTGCCTGGAGTCCAGGGAAGGGGGTGGCCACTGAAGCTTTCTTT. Its translation: CAWSPGKGVATEAFF. Filled out from reference TRBV30 and TRBJ1-1, the complete variable domain reads SQTIHQWPATLVQPVGSPLSLECTVEGTSNPNLYWYRQAAGRGLQLLFYSVGIGQISSEVPQNLSASRPQDRQFILSSKKLLLSDSGFYLCAWSPGKGVATEAFFGQGTRLTVV.

The V gene is TRBV18, the J gene TRBJ1-4; the D gene is possibly TRBD1 (5 bases). Germline assignment: CDR1 KGHSH and CDR2 LQKENI. V was clipped by 6 bases and J by 0 bases, with 17 bases between them. The CDR3 has 17 residues. The CDR3 sequence is CASSRGAGLATNEKLFF. The CDR3 DNA sequence: TGTGCCAGCTCCCGAGGGGCAGGCCTTGCAACTAATGAAAAACTGTTTTTT.

The rearrangement links TRBV6-1 to TRBJ2-7; no reliable D call. This CDR3 region has 11 residues. V lost 3 bases, J lost 4 bases, and 4 bases lay in between. Germline V gene sequence: CDR1 MNHNS, CDR2 SASEGT. The CDR3 sequence: CASSERYEQYF. The CDR3 coding sequence is TGTGCCAGCAGTGAGCGGTACGAGCAGTACTTC.

This chain joins TRBV5-1 and TRBJ2-2; TRBD2 matches 11 bases. The CDR3 is 16 residues long. Germline CDR1 and CDR2: SGHRS and YFSETQ. V lost 1 base to trimming and J lost 5 bases; unmatched junction nucleotides: 4. As DNA, the CDR3 is TGCGCCAGCAGCTTGACACTAGCGGGAGTAACCGGGGAGCTGTTTTTT. Translating gives CASSLTLAGVTGELFF. Supplemented by reference TRBV5-1 and TRBJ2-2, the full variable domain reads KAGVTQTPRYLIKTRGQQVTLSCSPISGHRSVSWYQQTPGQGLQFLFEYFSETQRNKGNFPGRFSGRQFSNSRSEMNVSTLELGDSALYLCASSLTLAGVTGELFFGEGSRLTVL.

This clone was recorded only once. V is TRBV5-1 and J is TRBJ2-5; 9 bases line up with TRBD2. The CDR3 has 16 residues. Trimming removed 2 bases from V and 0 bases from J; junction bases left unmatched: 5. Germline V gene lookup returns CDR1 SGHRS and CDR2 YFSETQ. DNA for the CDR3: TGCGCCAGCAGCTTAATGTCTAGCGGGGACCAAGAGACCCAGTACTTC. It yields the protein CASSLMSSGDQETQYF.

This chain links TRBV30 with TRBJ2-7, with TRBD1 identical over 9 bases. Germline trimming cut 1 base from V and 6 bases from J; bases unmatched to any gene: 10. The CDR3 is 15 residues long. The germline V gene encodes CDR1 GTSNPN and CDR2 SVGIG (reference sequence). In DNA, the CDR3 is TGTGCCTGGAGTGGTGCCGGGGGACAGGGTTTCGAGCAGTACTTC. It is translated as CAWSGAGGQGFEQYF.

The chain recombines TRBV3-1 (or the pseudogene TRBV3-2) with TRBJ2-1; D is possibly TRBD2 (6 bases). Germline-derived CDR1 and CDR2 are LGHDT and YNNKEL (reference sequence). This CDR3 contains 12 residues. Trimming took 4 bases from V and 5 from J, leaving 6 bases between them. The CDR3 protein is CASSLADNEQFF. The DNA for the CDR3 is TGTGCCAGCAGCCTAGCGGACAATGAGCAGTTCTTC.

The CDR3 loop reads CASSPRTSGRASDTQYF. The CDR3 DNA is TGTGCCAGCAGCCCACGGACTAGCGGGAGGGCCTCAGATACGCAGTATTTT. J is TRBJ2-3 and V is TRBV3-1 (or the pseudogene TRBV3-2); 15 nucleotides line up with TRBD2. The CDR3 runs 17 residues. Germline trimming cut 4 bases from V and 4 bases from J; bases unmatched to any gene: 6. CDR1 is LGHDT, CDR2 YNNKEL, per germline (reference sequence).

The chain has TRBV5-1 and TRBJ2-3, with 8 bases identical to TRBD2. V was pared by 4 bases and J by 1 base, with 5 bases of the junction left unmatched. This CDR3 is built from 15 residues. CDR1 and CDR2 (germline): SGHRS, YFSETQ. CDR3 sequence: CASSRAGVGTDTQYF. The CDR3 DNA follows: TGCGCCAGCAGCAGAGCGGGGGTTGGCACAGATACGCAGTATTTT.

The V and J genes are TRBV12-5 and TRBJ1-1; TRBD1 agrees at 8 bases. Per the germline V gene, CDR1 is LGHNT and CDR2 is FRNRAP. The CDR3 covers 21 residues. J lost 5 bases, V lost 0 bases, and 23 bases had no gene match. The CDR3 sequence: CASGLVRGEASGQGTGTEAFF. Written as DNA, the CDR3 is TGTGCTAGTGGTTTGGTACGGGGCGAGGCGTCCGGACAGGGCACCGGGACTGAAGCTTTCTTT.

This chain connects TRBV18 to TRBJ2-3, with 8 bases identical to TRBD1. This CDR3 is built from 21 residues. V shed 2 bases and J 0 bases; nucleotides not matched to a gene: 19. The germline V gene encodes CDR1 KGHSH and CDR2 LQKENI. The CDR3 sequence: CASSPLGQGASSRTSTDTQYF. CDR3 nucleotide sequence: TGTGCCAGCTCACCATTGGGGCAGGGGGCCTCTAGCCGTACTAGCACAGATACGCAGTATTTT.

V and J are TRBV4-3 and TRBJ1-2; D is ambiguous. CDR3 size: 12 residues. V lost 0 bases, J lost 9 bases, and 8 bases lay in between. Germline V gene sequence: CDR1 LGHNA, CDR2 YSLEER. The CDR3 loop is CASSQDRRRYTF. CDR3 coding DNA: TGCGCCAGCAGCCAAGACCGGAGGCGCTACACCTTC.

The rearrangement joins TRBV29-1 to TRBJ1-2; 7 bases agree with TRBD1. The germline CDR1 and CDR2 sequences are SQVTM and ANQGSEA. The CDR3 consists of 12 residues. V lost 6 bases, J lost 5 bases, and 6 bases stayed unmatched. CDR3 nucleotide sequence: TGCAGCGTGGCTACAGGGGTGTATGGCTACACCTTC. Protein sequence: CSVATGVYGYTF.

The chain recombines TRBV20-1 with TRBJ1-6; the D is unclear. Germline loops: CDR1 DFQATT, CDR2 SNEGSKA (reference sequence). The CDR3 has 15 amino acids. Trimming took 3 bases from V and 7 from J, leaving 16 bases between them. This CDR3 reads CSASPSLGGNSPLHF. The DNA for the CDR3 is TGCAGTGCTAGTCCGTCCCTAGGTGGGAATTCACCCCTCCACTTT.

The gene calls are TRBV30 and TRBJ2-3; a possible D gene is TRBD1 (6 bases). The CDR3 totals 15 residues. CDR1 and CDR2 from the germline V gene are GTSNPN and SVGIG (reference sequence). Trimming removed 0 bases at V and 1 base at J, with 11 bases between. In DNA form, the CDR3 reads TGTGCCTGGAGTGTAGGGGGATCGGGCACAGATACGCAGTATTTT. Protein product: CAWSVGGSGTDTQYF.

V and J are TRBV27 and TRBJ2-2; unclear D gene. This CDR3 comprises 17 residues. Per germline, CDR1 MNHEY and CDR2 SMNVEV (reference sequence). Trimming removed 1 base from V and 5 bases from J, with 17 bases in between. For the CDR3, the DNA is TGTGCCAGCAGTTTATGGGTGGGCCGAGGACGGACCGGGGAGCTGTTTTTT. Translating it yields CASSLWVGRGRTGELFF.

The rearrangement uses TRBV5-4 and TRBJ2-1; no firm D call. The V gene's germline CDR1 is SGHNT and CDR2 YYREEE (reference sequence). The CDR3 has 13 residues. Trimming stripped 0 bases from V and 10 bases from J, with 11 bases between. The CDR3 here is CASSLVMDLEQFF. The DNA for the CDR3 is TGTGCCAGCAGCTTGGTTATGGATTTGGAGCAGTTCTTC.

This clone was seen just once. The J gene is TRBJ2-3, the V gene TRBV5-1, with no clear D. There are 15 residues in the CDR3. Germline CDR1 and CDR2: SGHRS and YFSETQ. V lost 4 bases and J 2 bases, leaving 14 bases between the germline ends. The CDR3 is CASSPIGSPTDTQYF. The CDR3 DNA is TGCGCCAGCAGCCCCATCGGTAGTCCCACAGATACGCAGTATTTT.

V usage is TRBV7-2 and J usage is TRBJ1-6; TRBD1 might be the D (5 bases). CDR1 is SGHTA and CDR2 is FQGNSA in the germline V gene. V was cut by 0 bases and J by 0 bases, with 18 bases left in between. This CDR3 region has 20 residues. Here the CDR3 reads CASSLAVGDRSSSYNSPLHF. The CDR3 coding sequence is TGTGCCAGCAGCTTAGCGGTCGGGGACCGATCAAGCTCCTATAATTCACCCCTCCACTTT.

This clone was counted only a few times. The chain joins TRBV25-1 to TRBJ2-1; perhaps TRBD1 as D (6 bases). The germline V and J ends were trimmed by 5 bases and 6 bases, with 14 bases remaining between them. The CDR3 has 14 amino acids. Germline values: CDR1 MGHDK, CDR2 SYGVNS. CDR3 protein: CASSYGGRTNEQFF. CDR3 in DNA: TGTGCCAGCAGTTATGGGGGCCGCACCAATGAGCAGTTCTTC.

The CDR3 reads CASSLLIGTSNQPQHF. CDR3 sequence (DNA): TGTGCCAGCAGCTTGCTCATCGGTACGAGCAATCAGCCCCAGCATTTT. The rearrangement uses TRBV5-5 and TRBJ1-5; D is undetermined. Trimming cost V 1 base and J 1 base, with 12 bases left between them. Germline V gives CDR1 SGHKS, CDR2 YYEKEE (reference sequence). This CDR3 has 16 residues.

The chain carries TRBV7-3 and TRBJ2-5; D is undetermined. Trimming cost V 2 bases and J 2 bases, with 12 bases left between them. The CDR3 contains 15 residues. Germline V gene data show CDR1 as SGHTA and CDR2 as FQGTGA. The CDR3 DNA is TGTGCCAGCAGCTTAGGCGGCCGAACTCAAGAGACCCAGTACTTC. Protein sequence: CASSLGGRTQETQYF.

V and J are TRBV3-1 (or the pseudogene TRBV3-2) and TRBJ1-5; weak D call: TRBD1 (5 bases). The germline V gene has CDR1 LGHDT and CDR2 YNNKEL (reference sequence). V was trimmed by 5 bases and J by 4 bases, leaving 12 bases between them. The CDR3 consists of 14 residues. The DNA for the CDR3 is TGTGCCAGCAGCGGGGGGACGGGGAATCAGCCCCAGCATTTT. Translating gives CASSGGTGNQPQHF.

The V call is TRBV19, the J call TRBJ2-1; TRBD1 might be the D (5 bases). CDR1 and CDR2 from the germline V gene are LNHDA and SQIVND (reference sequence). The V gene lost 7 bases and the J gene lost 6 bases, with 16 bases spanning the gap. The CDR3 totals 14 residues. The CDR3 reads CASIRAPDPNEQFF. DNA of the CDR3: TGTGCCAGTATCAGGGCCCCCGACCCCAATGAGCAGTTCTTC.